This T cell receptor beta chain comes out of a study of blood T cell repertoires in COVID-19. Looking at the study overall: Acute-phase and convalescent COVID-19 samples originated in the United States, Italy and Spain. Sources were T cells, B-cell-depleted T cells, or PBMCs; the material itself was cDNA or gDNA.

The germline V gene encodes CDR1 KGHDR and CDR2 SFDVKD. The V and J ends lost 1 base and 1 base respectively, with 9 bases between them. This CDR3 region has 16 residues. Methods used by the authors: From reference gene primer amplification, estimates of nucleated cell counts were derived. Clones were read by immunoSEQ multiplex PCR, and TCRdb kept only the in-frame ones, dropping some. The D gene and trimming were derived from the DNA, and the V and J assignments and clone size from that table. The sample shows over 85,000 clones, around 87% of them seen only once. The J gene is TRBJ2-2, the V gene TRBV24-1; tentative D call: TRBD2 (5 bases). Sequencing was done on a sample of peripheral blood. The clonotype comes from a male donor with acute or convalescent COVID-19. CDR3 amino acids: CATSDLSSGNTGELFF. In DNA, the CDR3 is TGTGCCACCAGTGATTTATCCAGCGGGAACACCGGGGAGCTGTTTTTT.